This T cell receptor beta chain was recorded in a study of metastatic and nonmetastatic thyroid tumors. To note about this clone: Its antigen is still unknown.

The CDR3 has 15 amino acids. Between the trimmed V and J ends, which lost 2 bases and 3 bases, there was a span of 11 bases. Germline CDR1 is SGHAT and CDR2 is FQDESV (reference sequence). Study-level results: When malignant thyroid tumors were compared with benign nodules, TCR beta diversity was reportedly significantly higher in the malignant tumors. This held in both blood and tumor samples.

All patients were treatment-naive before thyroid surgery. TCRdb called clones again from the PCR reads with MiXCR. Of roughly 35,000 clones detected, 35% appear once; the ten largest clones hold about 23%. The sample comprised tumor tissue. The chain uses TRBV11-1 and TRBJ2-1; D is undetermined. The origin of this receptor is a female donor with papillary thyroid cancer or a benign thyroid nodule (not recorded which). Some clones in this sample may be carry-over from other donors' samples. The CDR3 protein is CASSLNAGVYNEQFF. The CDR3 DNA reads as TGTGCCAGCAGCTTAAATGCAGGAGTCTACAATGAGCAGTTCTTC.